This T cell receptor beta chain was profiled in a study of response to subunit inactivated influenza vaccine. MiXCR, applied by TCRdb to the RT-PCR reads, yields one record per CDR3 protein. There are some 550,000 distinct CDR3 sequences in the sample; roughly a quarter occur only once, and roughly 2.8% lies in the top ten. Germline V gene data show CDR1 as SGHTA and CDR2 as FQGNSA. V lost 1 base to trimming and J lost 7 bases, with 13 bases between them. The CDR3 extends over 14 amino acids. In its sample, this clonotype was seen many times. This same sample was also taken into another study, of T cells expressing NK-cell markers. This second study notes: The authors made TCR beta cDNA libraries by 5'RACE template switching. This switching added a universal primer site and UMIs.

This receptor was taken from a man aged 50 to 59 who received an inactivated influenza vaccine. The source was CD4+ T cells sorted from PBMCs, collected approximately 12 days after vaccination. This chain uses TRBV7-2 with TRBJ2-5; D is possibly TRBD2 (5 bases). Here the CDR3 DNA reads TGTGCCAGCAGCTTAGGAGCTAAACGGGGGACCCAGTACTTC. Its translation: CASSLGAKRGTQYF.